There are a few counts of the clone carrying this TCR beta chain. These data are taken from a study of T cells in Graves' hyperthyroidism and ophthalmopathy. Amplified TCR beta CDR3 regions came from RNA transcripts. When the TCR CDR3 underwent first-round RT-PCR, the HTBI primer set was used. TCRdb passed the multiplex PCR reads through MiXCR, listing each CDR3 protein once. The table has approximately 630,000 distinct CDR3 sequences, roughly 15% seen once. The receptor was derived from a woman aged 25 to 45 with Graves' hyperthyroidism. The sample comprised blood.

This CDR3 is CASSPPRDEQFF. CDR3 nucleotide sequence: TGCGCCAGCAGCCCCCCCCGGGATGAGCAGTTCTTC. The rearrangement links TRBV4-1 to TRBJ2-1; the D is unclear. Germline assignment: CDR1 MGHRA and CDR2 YSYEKL. The CDR3 is made up of 12 amino acids. V lost 4 bases and J 8 bases, leaving 9 bases between the germline ends.